The 18 T cell receptor beta chains in this list originate from one sample, sequenced in a study of CD8 T cells in ankylosing spondylitis. Overall study findings and caveats: It appeared that ankylosing spondylitis blood was characterized by a TCR beta motif of several highly homologous variants.

The antigens these receptors bind are not known. Via MiXCR, TCRdb re-called the 5' RACE reads, giving one row per CDR3 protein. The sample holds about 220,000 distinct CDR3 sequences, around 20% seen once. The material sequenced was blood, either unsorted or a sorted T cell fraction (not recorded which). The source of these receptors is a male donor with ankylosing spondylitis.

In this sample, this clonotype turned up a few times. The chain has TRBV29-1 and TRBJ1-2; D unresolved. CDR3 length: 15 residues. Trimming took off 1 base at V and 4 bases at J, with 16 bases between the two ends. Germline CDR1 reads SQVTM; CDR2 reads ANQGSEA. The CDR3 protein is CSVEGGSLSGYGYTF. CDR3 bases: TGCAGCGTTGAAGGAGGAAGCCTGTCGGGCTATGGCTACACCTTC.

This clonotype was counted only a few times. The J gene is TRBJ2-3, the V gene TRBV27, with 7 positions matching TRBD1. Germline CDR1 is MNHEY and CDR2 is SMNVEV (reference sequence). V lost 3 bases and J lost 2; bases outside the gene matches: 8. CDR3 length: 16 amino acids. The CDR3 spells CASSFIEGAPTDTQYF. The CDR3 nucleotides are TGTGCCAGCAGTTTTATCGAGGGGGCGCCCACAGATACGCAGTATTTT.

This chain uses TRBV3-1 with TRBJ2-7; perhaps TRBD1 as D (5 bases). Between the trimmed V and J ends, which lost 2 bases and 5 bases, there was a span of 10 bases. Germline CDR1 and CDR2: LGHDT and YNNKEL (reference sequence). This CDR3 is 13 amino acids long. The CDR3, as DNA: TGTGCCAGCAGCCAACAGGGCACCAACGAGCAGTACTTC. Translating it yields CASSQQGTNEQYF.

This clonotype came up a few times. The CDR3 protein is CASRPYDSGNTIYF. The CDR3 DNA sequence: TGCGCCAGCAGACCGTACGACTCTGGAAACACCATATATTTT. The rearrangement uses TRBV4-1 and TRBJ1-3; the D is unclear. The CDR3 runs to 14 residues. Germline V gene sequence: CDR1 MGHRA, CDR2 YSYEKL. Trimming removed 6 bases from V and 0 bases from J, with 9 bases in between.

This clonotype was counted ten times or more. V usage is TRBV3-1 and J usage is TRBJ2-7; D unresolved. Germline assignment: CDR1 LGHDT and CDR2 YNNKEL (reference sequence). The length of the CDR3 is 13 residues. V lost 1 base and J lost 0, with 4 bases in between. The CDR3 DNA reads TGTGCCAGCAGCCAAGGTGTCTCCTACGAGCAGTACTTC. The encoded protein is CASSQGVSYEQYF.

This clonotype has just a few counts. This rearrangement joins TRBV25-1 to TRBJ2-7; no clear D. Trimming pared 4 bases from V and 4 bases from J, leaving 8 bases between. This CDR3 has 12 amino acids. Per germline, CDR1 MGHDK and CDR2 SYGVNS. CDR3 in amino acids: CASSVGAYEQYF. In DNA form, the CDR3 reads TGTGCCAGCAGTGTAGGCGCATACGAGCAGTACTTC.

This CDR3 is CASSYSGELGDTGELFF. CDR3 nucleotides: TGTGCCAGCAGTTACTCGGGGGAGCTGGGGGACACCGGGGAGCTGTTTTTT. The chain joins TRBV6-5 to TRBJ2-2, with D tentatively TRBD1 or TRBD2 (5 bases each). The CDR3 runs 17 residues. The germline V gene has CDR1 MNHEY and CDR2 SVGAGI. Trimming removed 0 bases from V and 3 bases from J, with 14 bases in between.

The chain is built from TRBV19 and TRBJ2-2, with TRBD2 matching over 9 bases. CDR3 length: 13 amino acids. Germline V gene sequence: CDR1 LNHDA, CDR2 SQIVND (reference sequence). The V and J ends lost 8 bases and 4 bases, in that order; junction bases with no gene match: 2. The CDR3 region has the DNA TGTGCCAGTTCGACTAGCGGCACCGGGGAGCTGTTTTTT. As protein: CASSTSGTGELFF.

A note on this clonotype: Possible read error: a much larger clone is one base away. The chain couples TRBV12-3 or TRBV12-4 to TRBJ2-5, with a possible D match to TRBD2 (6 bases). V gave up 1 base and J gave up 1 base, with 16 bases separating them. CDR3 length equals 17 residues. DNA for the CDR3: TGTGCCAGCAGTTTAGGAGCGGGCAGTCTATTCCAAGAGACCCAGTACTTC. It codes for CASSLGAGSLFQETQYF.

This clonotype was detected a few times. V and J are TRBV20-1 and TRBJ2-7; D call uncertain. Germline V gene data show CDR1 as DFQATT and CDR2 as SNEGSKA (reference sequence). Trimming shortened V by 1 base and J by 0 bases, and 7 bases separated the two germline ends. This CDR3 is built from 13 residues. The CDR3 nucleotides read TGCAGTGCTAGAGGGTATAGCTCCTACGAGCAGTACTTC. Amino acids: CSARGYSSYEQYF.

The J gene is TRBJ1-2, the V gene TRBV28; tentative D call: TRBD1 (5 bases). CDR3 size: 15 residues. The V gene's germline CDR1 is MDHEN and CDR2 SYDVKM. Trimming took 2 bases from V and 3 from J, leaving 13 bases between them. CDR3 amino acids: CASSLGQGIDYGYTF. In DNA form, the CDR3 reads TGTGCCAGCAGTTTAGGGCAGGGCATCGACTATGGCTACACCTTC.

The V gene is TRBV28, the J gene TRBJ1-2, with 10 bases matching TRBD1. The CDR3 is 15 residues long. V lost 2 bases to trimming and J lost 7 bases; unmatched junction nucleotides: 7. Germline V CDR1 and CDR2: MDHEN, SYDVKM. CDR3 nucleotides: TGTGCCAGCAGTTTACCCCGACAGGGGGCCTTTGGCTACACCTTC. Residues: CASSLPRQGAFGYTF.

The CDR3, as DNA: TGTGCCTGGAGTGGGGGACACACCTACGAGCAGTACTTC. Encoded protein: CAWSGGHTYEQYF. The chain links TRBV30 to TRBJ2-7; perhaps TRBD1 as D (6 bases). Germline assignment: CDR1 GTSNPN and CDR2 SVGIG (reference sequence). Trimming left V 1 base short and J 2 bases short, with 9 bases between. The CDR3 is made up of 13 amino acids.

The gene calls are TRBV21-1 and TRBJ2-7. TRBV21-1 is a listed pseudogene. The CDR3 totals 14 residues. CDR3 residues: CASSKIRGSHEQYF. DNA for the CDR3: TGTGCCAGCAGCAAAATTAGGGGTTCCCACGAGCAGTACTTC.

J is TRBJ2-7 and V is TRBV20-1, with D perhaps given as TRBD1 or TRBD2 (6 bases each). CDR1 is DFQATT, CDR2 SNEGSKA, per germline (reference sequence). Between the trimmed V and J ends, which lost 1 base and 4 bases, there was a span of 17 bases. CDR3 length: 15 residues. CDR3 DNA sequence: TGCAGTGCTAGAGCCCGGGGGCGATGGGCTTACGAGCAGTACTTC. This encodes CSARARGRWAYEQYF.

The V and J genes are TRBV29-1 and TRBJ2-1; the D gene is possibly TRBD2 (6 bases). The CDR3 covers 13 residues. CDR1 SQVTM and CDR2 ANQGSEA come from the germline V gene. Trimming stripped 3 bases from V and 5 bases from J, with 11 bases between. CDR3 nucleotide sequence: TGCAGCGTTGAGTTTAGCGGCAACAATGAGCAGTTCTTC. Translating it yields CSVEFSGNNEQFF.

V and J are TRBV5-6 and TRBJ1-2; D is undetermined. The germline V gene encodes CDR1 SGHDT and CDR2 YYEEEE. The CDR3 covers 14 residues. The CDR3 loop is CASQPMGFDYGYTF. CDR3 DNA: TGTGCGAGCCAACCTATGGGGTTTGACTATGGCTACACCTTC.

This clonotype was found a few times. V gene TRBV7-9 combines with J gene TRBJ2-5, with D uncertain. Germline V CDR1 and CDR2: SEHNR, FQNEAQ (reference sequence). With 3 bases removed from V and 3 bases from J, the gap between germline ends came to 8 bases. The CDR3 loop spans 13 amino acids. The CDR3 sequence: CASSLRQEETQYF. The CDR3 DNA follows: TGTGCCAGCAGCTTGCGGCAGGAAGAGACCCAGTACTTC.